The clone carrying this T cell receptor beta chain was seen just once. Its antigen is not identified. This sample was taken from a study of T cells in localized non-small cell lung cancer. Findings and limits, study-wide: Uninvolved adjacent lung, not tumor, had the highest T cell clonality. Adjacent lung tissue had a median roughly 52 of the top 100 clones found in the tumor. Longer survival (overall) was linked to higher T cell density in blood.

With V trimmed by 3 bases and J by 1 base, 11 bases remained unmatched. The CDR3 sequence is 17 residues long. Per the germline V gene, CDR1 is SGHRS and CDR2 is YFSETQ. The table came from immunoSEQ multiplex PCR; TCRdb's copy has only in-frame clones and leaves some out. This table has 90,000 to 95,000 clones, roughly 90% appearing once. This specimen was PBMCs, taken before any cancer treatment. The source of this sequence is a woman aged 40-69 years with stage II squamous cell lung carcinoma. The V gene is TRBV5-1, the J gene TRBJ1-1, with TRBD1 matching 8 bases. CDR3 amino acids: CASSSGQGNFRNTEAFF. The CDR3, as DNA: TGCGCCAGCAGCTCCGGACAGGGCAACTTCAGGAACACTGAAGCTTTCTTT.